The rows below give T cell receptor beta chains drawn from one sample of a study of T cells in Graves' hyperthyroidism and ophthalmopathy. A single record per CDR3 protein comes from TCRdb applying MiXCR to the multiplex PCR reads. The data hold hundreds of thousands of distinct CDR3 sequences, with 13% to 15% observed a single time. Material for sequencing was blood. These receptors were taken from a woman aged 18-35 years with Graves' hyperthyroidism. Each CDR3 is given with its conserved first and last residue. A D gene is named only where the DNA matches it firmly. Part of the rows lack a size; the others show once, few, many or a class for expanded clones.

d_call	v_call	j_call	cdr3_length	clone_size	cdr3_aa	cdr3_nt
.	TRBV6-1	TRBJ1-5	15	.	CASRRGGQVNQPQHF	TGTGCCAGCCGTAGGGGGGGGCAGGTCAATCAGCCCCAGCATTTT
.	TRBV29-1	TRBJ1-1	13	few	CSVEWVEGTEAFF	TGCAGCGTTGAATGGGTCGAGGGCACTGAAGCTTTCTTT
.	TRBV19	TRBJ1-5	16	.	CASSGRPGIWNQPQHF	TGTGCCAGTTCCGGGAGGCCCGGGATATGGAATCAGCCCCAGCATTTT
.	TRBV20-1	TRBJ2-5	11	few	CSARDEETQYF	TGCAGTGCTAGAGATGAAGAGACCCAGTACTTC
.	TRBV30	TRBJ1-5	13	many	CAWSERLNQPQHF	TGTGCCTGGAGTGAGAGGTTGAATCAGCCCCAGCATTTT
TRBD1	TRBV27	TRBJ1-5	15	many	CASSSWTGEGQPQHF	TGTGCCAGCAGTTCCTGGACAGGCGAGGGTCAGCCCCAGCATTTT
TRBD1	TRBV7-3	TRBJ2-1	16	many	CASSSTGQGAYNEQFF	TGTGCCAGCAGCTCCACAGGACAGGGGGCCTACAATGAGCAGTTCTTC
.	TRBV28	TRBJ2-2	15	.	CASSLDTRITGELFF	TGTGCCAGCAGTTTAGATACTCGGATCACCGGGGAGCTGTTTTTT
.	TRBV20-1	TRBJ2-7	13	many	CSAFQDLTYEQYF	TGCAGTGCCTTCCAGGACCTAACTTACGAGCAGTACTTC
.	TRBV7-9	TRBJ2-3	13	many	CATEGGYTDTQYF	TGTGCCACGGAGGGCGGATACACAGATACGCAGTATTTT
TRBD2	TRBV14	TRBJ2-3	16	many	CASSSRLAGGVNTQYF	TGTGCCAGCAGCTCACGACTAGCGGGAGGAGTGAATACGCAGTATTTT